Below are 7 T cell receptor beta chains sequenced from a single sample in a study of blood T cells in healthy people across ages. Using a J-beta primer mix together with a sample-barcoded 5' primer, a second PCR was run for roughly 6 to 12 cycles. Each CDR3 protein is one row after TCRdb ran MiXCR on the 5' RACE reads. Here the sample spans around 1,600,000 distinct CDR3 sequences, under 55% being singletons. Sequenced: blood. The receptor set was obtained from a woman aged 18-29 years in good health.

CDR3 nucleotide sequence: TGTGCCAGCAGCCAGTACAGGACTAGCGGGGGGCTGCCCTACAATGAGCAGTTCTTC. As protein: CASSQYRTSGGLPYNEQFF. The rearrangement links TRBV7-2 to TRBJ2-1; 14 bases map to TRBD2. CDR3 length: 19 residues. The germline CDR1 and CDR2 sequences are SGHTA and FQGNSA. With 5 bases clipped from V and 2 bases from J, the junction kept 11 bases outside the gene matches. Combining the CDR3 with reference TRBV7-2 and TRBJ2-1 gives the whole variable domain GAGVSQSPSNKVTEKGKDVELRCDPISGHTALYWYRQSLGQGLEFLIYFQGNSAPDKSGLPSDRFSAERTGGSVSTLTIQRTQQEDSAVYLCASSQYRTSGGLPYNEQFFGPGTRLTVL.

The chain recombines TRBV20-1 with TRBJ1-6; possibly TRBD1 for D (5 bases). Germline loops: CDR1 DFQATT, CDR2 SNEGSKA (reference sequence). The ends were cut back, 1 base at V and 5 bases at J, with 18 bases in the middle. The CDR3 extends over 17 amino acids. The chain's CDR3 is CSARGGSGRINNSPLHF. CDR3 DNA sequence: TGCAGTGCTAGAGGGGGGTCAGGAAGAATTAATAATTCACCCCTCCACTTT.

The rearrangement links TRBV5-5 to TRBJ1-4; D uncertain. The V gene lost 5 bases and the J gene lost 2 bases, with 13 bases spanning the gap. Germline assignment: CDR1 SGHKS and CDR2 YYEKEE (reference sequence). The length of the CDR3 is 15 residues. DNA for the CDR3: TGTGCCAGCAGTAACGACATTGGGACTAATGAAAAACTGTTTTTT. Its protein is CASSNDIGTNEKLFF. Filled out from reference TRBV5-5 and TRBJ1-4, the complete variable domain reads DAGVTQSPTHLIKTRGQQVTLRCSPISGHKSVSWYQQVLGQGPQFIFQYYEKEERGRGNFPDRFSARQFPNYSSELNVNALLLGDSALYLCASSNDIGTNEKLFFGSGTQLSVL.

This clonotype was seen many times. Germline and junction disagree at one end, which may indicate a read error. J is TRBJ2-7 and V is TRBV4-1, with 7 bases identical to TRBD1. The germline V gene has CDR1 MGHRA and CDR2 YSYEKL. CDR3 length equals 13 residues. The CDR3 DNA reads TGTGCCAGCAGCCAGGGGGTAAGCTACGAGCAGTACTTC. Protein product: CASSQGVSYEQYF.

This clonotype was detected once. DNA for the CDR3: TGCAGTACTAAGCCCCCGACAGGGCCCTACGAGCAGTACTTC. Translated: CSTKPPTGPYEQYF. This chain links TRBV20-1 with TRBJ2-7, with 7 positions matching TRBD1. The CDR3 covers 14 residues. The V segment lost 8 bases and the J segment 2 bases; nucleotides outside the gene matches: 12. From germline, CDR1 is DFQATT and CDR2 SNEGSKA (reference sequence).

The rearrangement links TRBV7-9 to TRBJ2-1, with D perhaps TRBD2 (5 bases). Germline assignment: CDR1 SEHNR and CDR2 FQNEAQ (reference sequence). The CDR3 loop spans 13 amino acids. The V end lost 7 bases, the J end lost 2 bases, and 9 bases lay between the germline ends. DNA of the CDR3: TGTGCCAGCAACCCCGGGACCTACAATGAGCAGTTCTTC. Protein product: CASNPGTYNEQFF.

The chain recombines TRBV2 with TRBJ2-1; D possibly corresponds to TRBD2 (5 bases). V was cut by 5 bases and J by 9 bases, with 11 bases left in between. This CDR3 comprises 12 residues. Germline assignment: CDR1 SNHLY and CDR2 FYNNEI. The DNA for the CDR3 is TGTGCCAGCAGTTTAAACGGAGGTGAGCAGTTCTTC. Protein sequence: CASSLNGGEQFF.